The rows below give T cell receptor beta chains drawn from one sample of a study of identical twins. TCRdb itself ran the 5' RACE reads through MiXCR, one entry per CDR3 protein. Of approximately 240,000 distinct CDR3 sequences in the sample, over 12% were seen once. The sample taken for sequencing was memory (CD45RO+) T cells sorted from blood. These receptors all stem from a woman aged 18-29 years in good health. Both conserved end residues are part of each CDR3.

v_gene	j_gene	CDR3aa
TRBV12-3/TRBV12-4	TRBJ2-2	CASRSTLTRTGELFF
TRBV5-1	TRBJ2-7	CASGRDGCYEQYF
TRBV2	TRBJ1-5	CASSVSRGNQPQHF
TRBV5-5	TRBJ2-1	CASSYTSGYNEQFF
TRBV6-5	TRBJ2-7	CASSSPGWKQYF
TRBV25-1	TRBJ1-1	CASSRPQGGNTEAFF
TRBV7-6	TRBJ2-7	CASSSDRGHEQYF
TRBV3-1	TRBJ2-2	CASTPGVDTGELFF
TRBV7-2	TRBJ2-5	CASSLGGGWVETQYF
TRBV11-3	TRBJ2-2	CASGDPGVSDTGELFF
TRBV10-1	TRBJ2-1	CASSTSLEYNEQFF
TRBV5-4	TRBJ2-1	CASSLSLAAYNEQFF
TRBV6-6	TRBJ1-1	CASSQGQVTEAFF